The clone carrying this T cell receptor (beta chain) was seen a handful of times. Its antigen is not identified. Assay: immunoSEQ multiplex PCR; the TCRdb copy retains only in-frame clones and omits some. The sample lists 5,000 or so clones; about two thirds were seen once. CDR1 is SEHNR and CDR2 is FQNEAQ in the germline V gene (reference sequence). The CDR3 covers 17 residues. The V end lost 0 bases, the J end lost 0 bases, and 15 bases lay between the germline ends. The entry originates in a study of CD8 T cell repertoires and HIV-1 epitope variants. At the level of the study: Separate wells received one of Twenty-five Gag or Nef variant peptides. Cultures ran around ten days, with IL-2, IL-7 and IL-15 added on days 3 and 7. Controls included no peptide, Ebola AY9 epitope, and a CMV, EBV, flu pool.

Overall study findings and caveats: Only beta chains were identified, marking proliferation to antigen, not function.

Material: cultured CD8+ T cells derived from PBMCs. The receptor's source is a male donor with HIV. The rearrangement uses TRBV7-9 and TRBJ2-7; possible D gene TRBD1, 6 bases. The CDR3 DNA reads TGTGCCAGCAGCTTAGCGGGGGCAGGTAGGAGCTCCTACGAGCAGTACTTC. It codes for CASSLAGAGRSSYEQYF.